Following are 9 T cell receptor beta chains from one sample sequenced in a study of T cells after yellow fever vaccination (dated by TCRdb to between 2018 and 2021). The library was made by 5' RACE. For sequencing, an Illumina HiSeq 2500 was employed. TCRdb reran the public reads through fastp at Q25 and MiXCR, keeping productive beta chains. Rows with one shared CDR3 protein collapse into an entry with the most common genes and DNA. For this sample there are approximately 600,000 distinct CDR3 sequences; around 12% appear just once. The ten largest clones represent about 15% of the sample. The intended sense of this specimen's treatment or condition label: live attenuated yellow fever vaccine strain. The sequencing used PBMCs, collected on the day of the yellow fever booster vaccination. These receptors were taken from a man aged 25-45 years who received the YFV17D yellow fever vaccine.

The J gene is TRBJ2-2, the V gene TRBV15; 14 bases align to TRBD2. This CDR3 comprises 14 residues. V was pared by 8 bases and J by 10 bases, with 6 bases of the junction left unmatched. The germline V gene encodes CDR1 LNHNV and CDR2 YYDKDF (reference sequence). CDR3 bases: TGTGCCACCGCCTGGACTAGCGGGAGGTCGGAGCTGTTTTTT. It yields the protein CATAWTSGRSELFF.

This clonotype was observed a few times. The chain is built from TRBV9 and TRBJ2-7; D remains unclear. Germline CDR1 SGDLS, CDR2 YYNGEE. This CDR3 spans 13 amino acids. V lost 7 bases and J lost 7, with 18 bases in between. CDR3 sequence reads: CASGKIDLGEQYF. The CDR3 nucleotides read TGTGCCAGCGGAAAGATTGACCTCGGGGAGCAGTACTTC. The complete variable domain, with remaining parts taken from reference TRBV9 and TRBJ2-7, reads DSGVTQTPKHLITATGQRVTLRCSPRSGDLSVYWYQQSLDQGLQFLIQYYNGEERAKGNILERFSAQQFPDLHSELNLSSLELGDSALYFCASGKIDLGEQYFGPGTRLTVT.

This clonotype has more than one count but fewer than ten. The CDR3 DNA is TGTGCCAGCAGTGAAGCTCTCACCATATATTTT. This encodes CASSEALTIYF. The V gene is TRBV2, the J gene TRBJ1-3; no clear D gene. The CDR3 length is 11 residues. Trimming cost V 0 bases and J 9 bases, with 3 bases left between them. The germline CDR1 and CDR2 sequences are SNHLY and FYNNEI.

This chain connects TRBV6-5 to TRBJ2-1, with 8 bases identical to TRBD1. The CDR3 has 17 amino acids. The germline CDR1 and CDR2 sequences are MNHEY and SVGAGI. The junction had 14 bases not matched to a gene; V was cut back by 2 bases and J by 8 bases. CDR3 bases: TGTGCCAGCAGTTACAGTGGGATTGGACAGGGTCTTGATGAGCAGTTCTTC. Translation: CASSYSGIGQGLDEQFF.

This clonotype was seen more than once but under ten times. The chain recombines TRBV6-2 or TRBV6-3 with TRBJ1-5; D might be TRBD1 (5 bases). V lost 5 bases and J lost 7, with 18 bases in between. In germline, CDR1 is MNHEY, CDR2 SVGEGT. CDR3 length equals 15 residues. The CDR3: CASSQNRQPTQPQHF. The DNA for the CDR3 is TGTGCCAGCAGTCAGAACCGACAGCCCACACAGCCCCAGCATTTT.

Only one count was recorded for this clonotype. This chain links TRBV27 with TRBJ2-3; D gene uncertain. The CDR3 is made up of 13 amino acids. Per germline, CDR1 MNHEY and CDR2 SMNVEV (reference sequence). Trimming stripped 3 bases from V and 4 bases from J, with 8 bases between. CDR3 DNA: TGTGCCAGCAGTTTCCAGTCCCCAGATACGCAGTATTTT. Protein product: CASSFQSPDTQYF.

The CDR3 reads CASSPMTSGTGELFF. In DNA form, the CDR3 reads TGTGCCAGCAGTCCCATGACTAGCGGGACCGGGGAGCTGTTTTTT. The rearrangement uses TRBV12-3 or TRBV12-4 and TRBJ2-2, with 10 bases that match TRBD2. The CDR3 has 15 amino acids. V lost 5 bases to trimming and J lost 5 bases; unmatched junction nucleotides: 5.

CDR3 bases: TGTGCCAGCAGCGGACAGGGTCGAGTTGAAAAACTGTTTTTT. Its protein is CASSGQGRVEKLFF. The chain joins TRBV7-9 to TRBJ1-4; 8 bases fit TRBD1. V shed 5 bases, J shed 7 bases, and the junction held 6 bases outside the gene matches. From germline, CDR1 is SEHNR and CDR2 FQNEAQ (reference sequence). This CDR3 has 14 residues.

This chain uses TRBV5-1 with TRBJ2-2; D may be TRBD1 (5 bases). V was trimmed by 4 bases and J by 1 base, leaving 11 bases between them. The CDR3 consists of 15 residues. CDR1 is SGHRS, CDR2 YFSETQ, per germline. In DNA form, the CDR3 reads TGCGCCAGCAGCCCCGCAACAGGGAACACCGGGGAGCTGTTTTTT. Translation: CASSPATGNTGELFF.